This entry lists 21 T cell receptor beta chains sequenced from one sample in a study of cytomegalovirus exposure and HLA in healthy donors. PCR amplification relied on 60 Vbeta primers (plus 13 Jbeta primers). Generated by immunoSEQ multiplex PCR, the TCRdb table keeps only in-frame clones and is missing some. The data show about 270,000 clones, with around 65% seen just once and approximately 2.5% held by the top ten. Sequences were obtained from PBMCs. All receptors derive from a female donor in good health and CMV-seronegative.

The chain joins TRBV6-4 to TRBJ2-1, with 8 bases matching TRBD1. V dropped 5 bases and J dropped 0; count of bases not matched to a gene: 9. The germline V gene encodes CDR1 MRHNA and CDR2 SNTAGT. The CDR3 is 17 residues long. CDR3 DNA sequence: TGTGCCAGCAGTATTGACAGGGGCTCAACCTCCTACAATGAGCAGTTCTTC. This translates into CASSIDRGSTSYNEQFF.

J is TRBJ2-3 and V is TRBV7-2, with 7 bases identical to TRBD2. The CDR3 runs to 16 residues. Trimming at V came to 7 bases and at J to 4 bases, leaving 14 bases not matched to a gene. The germline V gene encodes CDR1 SGHTA and CDR2 FQGNSA. The DNA of the CDR3 is TGTGCCAGCACCAGACGCGCTAGCGGCGCCTCAGATACGCAGTATTTT. It encodes CASTRRASGASDTQYF.

The chain carries TRBV6-1 and TRBJ1-1; the match to TRBD1 covers 9 bases. V trimming: 6 bases; J trimming: 6 bases; junction bases outside the gene matches: 11. Germline loops: CDR1 MNHNS, CDR2 SASEGT. CDR3 length: 15 amino acids. The CDR3 coding sequence is TGTGCCAGCAGCGAGCCGGGACAGGGTAAACCTGAAGCTTTCTTT. Translation gives CASSEPGQGKPEAFF.

The chain carries TRBV7-9 and TRBJ2-7; D is ambiguous. The V gene's germline CDR1 is SEHNR and CDR2 FQNEAQ (reference sequence). V shed 5 bases and J shed 6 bases, with 8 bases lying between them. This CDR3 has 11 amino acids. For the CDR3, the DNA is TGTGCCAGCAGCCCTTTATCCGAGCAGTACTTC. Protein sequence: CASSPLSEQYF.

This clone appeared once. Other nucleotide sequences from this sample produce the same CDR3. The chain uses TRBV6-5 and TRBJ2-5, with a possible D match to TRBD2 (5 bases). Matching the DNA end better, TRBJ2-7 makes the J call doubtful. Germline values: CDR1 MNHEY, CDR2 SVGAGI. This CDR3 comprises 14 residues. CDR3 sequence: CASSYSSGSYEQYF. The DNA of the CDR3 is TGTGCCAGCAGTTACTCGAGCGGTTCCTACGAGCAGTACTTC.

The rearrangement joins TRBV6-5 to TRBJ2-7; 10 nucleotides match TRBD2. The CDR3 spans 15 residues. From germline, CDR1 is MNHEY and CDR2 SVGAGI. Losses at the gene ends were 5 bases for V and 3 bases for J; bases not matched to a gene: 7. DNA for the CDR3: TGTGCCAGCAGTAGAGCGGGAGGGGAAGTCTACGAGCAGTACTTC. Its translation: CASSRAGGEVYEQYF.

The chain links TRBV27 to TRBJ2-7, with D possibly matching TRBD2 (5 bases). Trimming removed 2 bases from V and 5 bases from J, with 7 bases in between. This CDR3 has 12 residues. Germline V gives CDR1 MNHEY, CDR2 SMNVEV (reference sequence). The CDR3 sequence: CASSLLGDEQYF. CDR3 DNA sequence: TGTGCCAGCAGTTTACTCGGGGACGAGCAGTACTTC.

V is TRBV27 and J is TRBJ2-7; 7 nucleotides line up with TRBD2. This CDR3 is built from 16 residues. The V gene end was trimmed by 7 bases and the J gene end by 1 base; junction bases not matched to a gene: 13. Germline CDR1 is MNHEY and CDR2 is SMNVEV (reference sequence). Written as DNA, the CDR3 is TGTGCCAGCACCAGTTTGGGGGGGACTGCTTCCTACGAGCAGTACTTC. It encodes CASTSLGGTASYEQYF.

The chain is built from TRBV5-4 and TRBJ2-1, with D unresolved. Germline CDR1 and CDR2: SGHNT and YYREEE (reference sequence). V was trimmed by 0 bases and J by 8 bases, leaving 18 bases between them. The CDR3 is 16 amino acids. Here the CDR3 reads CASSLALSPRGDEQFF. The CDR3 coding sequence is TGTGCCAGCAGCTTGGCCTTGTCACCGCGAGGCGATGAGCAGTTCTTC.

Only one count was recorded for this clone. The chain couples TRBV4-1 to TRBJ2-5, with 8 bases that match TRBD2. Germline V gene lookup returns CDR1 MGHRA and CDR2 YSYEKL. The trim removed 0 bases at V and 7 bases at J, leaving 7 bases unmatched. The CDR3 is 15 residues long. CDR3 sequence (DNA): TGCGCCAGCAGCCAAGACAGGACTAGCTTCGTGACCCAGTACTTC. Protein product: CASSQDRTSFVTQYF.

Notes on this clone: One end of the junction is discordant with germline, which a read error may explain. The chain is built from TRBV27 and TRBJ1-2, with TRBD1 as a possible D gene (6 bases). The CDR3 has 13 residues. Germline lookup yields CDR1 MNHEY and CDR2 SMNVEV (reference sequence). As DNA, the CDR3 is TGTGCCAGCAGTCCCGGACAGAACTATAGCTACACCTTC. Encoded protein: CASSPGQNYSYTF.

The gene calls are TRBV9 and TRBJ2-4; a weak D match, TRBD2 (6 bases). CDR3 size: 14 residues. V lost 0 bases to trimming and J lost 8 bases, with 12 bases between them. CDR1 is SGDLS and CDR2 is YYNGEE in the germline V gene. The CDR3 nucleotides read TGTGCCAGCAGCGTAGGGGGACTCAACGACATTCAGTACTTC. Amino acid sequence: CASSVGGLNDIQYF.

The rearrangement uses TRBV5-1 and TRBJ1-3; unclear D gene. Trimming took off 5 bases at V and 0 bases at J, with 12 bases between the two ends. This CDR3 region has 15 residues. From germline, CDR1 is SGHRS and CDR2 YFSETQ. CDR3 sequence: CASSYRAGSGNTIYF. CDR3 bases: TGCGCCAGCAGTTACCGCGCGGGCTCTGGAAACACCATATATTTT.

The V and J genes are TRBV7-9 and TRBJ2-3; the match to TRBD2 covers 7 bases. Germline assignment: CDR1 SEHNR and CDR2 FQNEAQ (reference sequence). The J segment lost 2 bases and the V segment lost 5 bases, leaving 7 bases of the junction unmatched. The CDR3 contains 15 residues. The CDR3 here is CASSLGTTLTDTQYF. The CDR3, as DNA: TGTGCCAGCAGCCTCGGGACTACCCTCACAGATACGCAGTATTTT.

V gene TRBV18 combines with J gene TRBJ2-1; 9 bases map to TRBD2. The germline V gene encodes CDR1 KGHSH and CDR2 LQKENI. There are 16 residues in the CDR3. With 0 bases clipped from V and 5 bases from J, the junction kept 5 bases outside the gene matches. The CDR3 here is CASSPPPSGINNEQFF. DNA of the CDR3: TGTGCCAGCTCACCACCGCCTAGCGGGATTAACAATGAGCAGTTCTTC.

V usage is TRBV5-4 and J usage is TRBJ2-2; 9 nucleotides align to TRBD2. The junction had 2 bases not matched to a gene; V was cut back by 4 bases and J by 4 bases. CDR3 size: 14 residues. Germline-derived CDR1 and CDR2 are SGHNT and YYREEE (reference sequence). Written as DNA, the CDR3 is TGTGCCAGCAGCCTAGCGGGATCCACCGGGGAGCTGTTTTTT. It yields the protein CASSLAGSTGELFF.

The V call is TRBV19, the J call TRBJ2-7; 8 nucleotides line up with TRBD2. The CDR3 is 17 amino acids. The ends lost 1 base at V and 0 bases at J; junction bases unmatched: 8. Germline V gene sequence: CDR1 LNHDA, CDR2 SQIVND (reference sequence). DNA for the CDR3: TGTGCCAGTAGTATAGCGGGAGGGCCCGGGAGCTCCTACGAGCAGTACTTC. Translating gives CASSIAGGPGSSYEQYF.

The J gene is TRBJ2-2, the V gene TRBV4-2; TRBD1 agrees at 7 bases. This CDR3 has 15 amino acids. V lost 7 bases and J lost 7; bases outside the gene matches: 12. The germline V gene has CDR1 LGHNA and CDR2 YNFKEQ. The CDR3 DNA reads as TGTGCCAGCACCGTTAAGGCAGGGGGTGTCGGGGAGCTGTTTTTT. Translation gives CASTVKAGGVGELFF.

The V and J genes are TRBV7-2 and TRBJ2-1; perhaps TRBD2 as D (5 bases). From germline, CDR1 is SGHTA and CDR2 FQGNSA. This CDR3 comprises 13 residues. V lost 4 bases and J 8 bases, leaving 12 bases between the germline ends. The chain's CDR3 is CASSYASSDEQFF. The CDR3, as DNA: TGTGCCAGCAGCTATGCTAGCAGCGATGAGCAGTTCTTC.

J is TRBJ1-1 and V is TRBV19, with D tentatively TRBD1 (5 bases). This CDR3 comprises 14 residues. Germline loops: CDR1 LNHDA, CDR2 SQIVND (reference sequence). V gave up 5 bases and J gave up 1 base, with 11 bases separating them. DNA of the CDR3: TGTGCCAGTAGTTATAGGGGATCGAACACTGAAGCTTTCTTT. Its protein is CASSYRGSNTEAFF. Full variable domain (remainder filled in from reference TRBV19 and TRBJ1-1): DGGITQSPKYLFRKEGQNVTLSCEQNLNHDAMYWYRQDPGQGLRLIYYSQIVNDFQKGDIAEGYSVSREKKESFPLTVTSAQKNPTAFYLCASSYRGSNTEAFFGQGTRLTVV.

This chain connects TRBV5-1 to TRBJ2-1; 7 bases line up with TRBD2. Trimming removed 2 bases from V and 1 base from J; junction bases left unmatched: 12. The CDR3 is 18 amino acids. Germline assignment: CDR1 SGHRS and CDR2 YFSETQ. For the CDR3, the DNA is TGCGCCAGCAGCTTTCCCGTCAAGCGCGGGAGTTCCTACAATGAGCAGTTCTTC. Its translation: CASSFPVKRGSSYNEQFF.